This section outlines one T cell receptor beta chain sequence together with its context. The germline V gene encodes CDR1 GTSNPN and CDR2 SVGIG (reference sequence). CDR3 length: 14 amino acids. The data are from a study of early T cells in non-severe SARS-CoV-2 infection. From the 5' RACE reads, TCRdb called clonotypes with MiXCR, one entry per CDR3 protein. The table records around 77,000 distinct CDR3 sequences, about 12% of them present only once. Sample: whole blood, taken at baseline. The rearrangement joins TRBV30 to TRBJ2-3; possible D gene TRBD1, 6 bases. The end of the DNA fits TRBJ1-5 better, so the J call may be wrong. This sequence was found in an adult who was a healthcare worker with PCR-confirmed SARS-CoV-2 infection or an uninfected control (not recorded which). The donor label of this sample is uncertain. The CDR3 sequence is CAWRIAGGPGTQHF. The CDR3 bases are TGTGCCTGGAGGATAGCGGGGGGGCCCGGGACGCAGCATTTT.